Following are 12 T cell receptor beta chains from one sample sequenced in a study of T cell responses to AZD1222 COVID-19 vaccine (TCRdb year 2021). According to the study, the label for this sample's time point signals: about 28 days (+/-7) after the second vaccine dose. The treatment or condition label for this specimen denotes: meningococcal conjugate vaccine given as trial control. Library preparation was by the immunoSEQ multiplex PCR assay. Sourced from immuneACCESS, this table was stored by TCRdb with only in-frame sequences that have V and J called. A share of the clones is absent; for the studies checked, an unresolved V gene accounts for under half, and the remainder has no known explanation. The sample data list 90,000 to 120,000 clones, and roughly 86% of these were observed just once. The ten most abundant clones make up less than 4% of the sample. Material: peripheral blood, obtained 28 days after the second dose of the MenACWY control vaccine. All receptors come from an adult who received the MenACWY meningococcal vaccine as a control.

This sequence joins TRBV6-1 and TRBJ2-7; D is undetermined. The CDR3 contains 11 residues. Per the germline V gene, CDR1 is MNHNS and CDR2 is SASEGT. V lost 1 base, J lost 3 bases, and 1 base lay in between. The CDR3 DNA reads TGTGCCAGCAGTGAAGACTACGAGCAGTACTTC. Residues: CASSEDYEQYF.

The chain uses TRBV18 and TRBJ1-1, with D possibly being TRBD1 (5 bases). The germline CDR1 and CDR2 sequences are KGHSH and LQKENI. Trimming left V 3 bases short and J 0 bases short, with 14 bases between. The CDR3 is made up of 16 amino acids. CDR3 amino acids: CASSPPQTAVNTEAFF. The CDR3 DNA is TGTGCCAGCTCACCCCCGCAGACAGCTGTGAACACTGAAGCTTTCTTT.

The chain joins TRBV7-2 to TRBJ2-3, with D possibly called TRBD1 or TRBD2 (5 bases each). Trimming removed 3 bases from V and 5 bases from J, with 6 bases in between. This CDR3 contains 12 residues. The germline V gene encodes CDR1 SGHTA and CDR2 FQGNSA. The CDR3 here is CASSLGRDTQYF. The CDR3 DNA sequence: TGTGCCAGCAGCTTGGGACGAGATACGCAGTATTTT.

The chain uses TRBV10-3 and TRBJ1-6; D might be TRBD1 (6 bases). The CDR3 spans 15 residues. Per germline, CDR1 ENHRY and CDR2 SYGVKD. V dropped 4 bases and J dropped 6 bases, with 13 bases sitting between them. Here the CDR3 reads CAISVRGGGNSPLHF. DNA for the CDR3: TGTGCCATCAGTGTAAGAGGGGGAGGTAATTCACCCCTCCACTTT.

V gene TRBV18 combines with J gene TRBJ2-5; no definite D call. Deletions cut 0 bases from V and 1 base from J, with 6 bases between. Germline CDR1 is KGHSH and CDR2 is LQKENI. There are 14 residues in the CDR3. The CDR3 DNA is TGTGCCAGCTCACCACCGGTCCTCCAAGAGACCCAGTACTTC. Protein: CASSPPVLQETQYF.

This clone is a singleton in its sample. V usage is TRBV10-1 and J usage is TRBJ1-3; D not certain. Trimming pared 10 bases from V and 2 bases from J, leaving 15 bases between. This CDR3 spans 14 amino acids. Germline values: CDR1 WNHNN, CDR2 SYGVQD (reference sequence). As DNA, the CDR3 is TGCGCCACCCAAGCCCGTGGAGCTGGAAACACCATATATTTT. Amino acids: CATQARGAGNTIYF.

The V and J genes are TRBV19 and TRBJ1-2; 9 bases line up with TRBD1. This CDR3 has 21 residues. The germline V gene has CDR1 LNHDA and CDR2 SQIVND (reference sequence). J was trimmed by 9 bases and V by 0 bases; bases with no gene match: 26. This chain's CDR3 is CASSIEVGQDRGPHDLGSYTF. The DNA of the CDR3 is TGTGCCAGTAGTATAGAGGTGGGACAGGACAGGGGCCCTCATGACCTCGGGAGCTACACCTTC.

The gene calls are TRBV11-2 and TRBJ2-5, with 9 nucleotides matching TRBD1. Germline trimming cut 7 bases from V and 6 bases from J; bases unmatched to any gene: 12. CDR1 and CDR2 (germline): SGHAT, FQNNGV. The CDR3 contains 15 residues. The CDR3 protein is CASKKDRQGGKTQYF. CDR3 nucleotide sequence: TGTGCCAGCAAAAAGGACCGACAGGGGGGAAAGACCCAGTACTTC.

The V and J genes are TRBV18 and TRBJ2-3; TRBD1 agrees at 7 bases. Per germline, CDR1 KGHSH and CDR2 LQKENI. The junction had 4 bases not matched to a gene; V was cut back by 6 bases and J by 1 base. The CDR3 covers 14 residues. The CDR3 sequence is CASSGTAGTDTQYF. The CDR3 bases are TGTGCCAGCTCGGGGACAGCGGGCACAGATACGCAGTATTTT.

This clone was seen just once. This chain joins TRBV6-2 or TRBV6-3 and TRBJ2-3, with a possible D match to TRBD1 (6 bases). The CDR3 loop spans 15 amino acids. The germline gives CDR1 MNHEY, CDR2 SVGEGT. Trimming took 4 bases from V and 0 from J, leaving 11 bases between them. In nucleotides, the CDR3 is TGTGCCAGCAGTTCACAGGGACCTAGCACAGATACGCAGTATTTT. It is translated as CASSSQGPSTDTQYF.

This clone was picked up a small number of times. V is TRBV2 and J is TRBJ1-2; TRBD1 aligns across 7 bases. Germline-derived CDR1 and CDR2 are SNHLY and FYNNEI. The V and J ends lost 5 bases and 4 bases, in that order; junction bases with no gene match: 4. The CDR3 length is 13 residues. This CDR3 is CASSPGQSYGYTF. The CDR3 DNA reads as TGTGCCAGCAGTCCGGGACAGTCCTATGGCTACACCTTC. The variable domain in full, completed from reference TRBV2 and TRBJ1-2, reads EPEVTQTPSHQVTQMGQEVILRCVPISNHLYFYWYRQILGQKVEFLVSFYNNEISEKSEIFDDQFSVERPDGSNFTLKIRSTKLEDSAMYFCASSPGQSYGYTFGSGTRLTVV.

This chain joins TRBV7-3 and TRBJ2-7, with D hard to call. Trimming left V 5 bases short and J 4 bases short, with 12 bases between. The CDR3 sequence is 13 residues long. From germline, CDR1 is SGHTA and CDR2 FQGTGA. Here the CDR3 DNA reads TGTGCCAGCAGCCCCCGCGGCAGGTACGAGCAGTACTTC. It yields the protein CASSPRGRYEQYF.